This entry concerns a single TCR beta chain. The data originate from a study of T-cell memory formation after mild COVID-19. The CDR3 covers 13 residues. Looked up from germline, CDR1 is SGHDT and CDR2 is YYEEEE. V was clipped by 6 bases and J by 3 bases, with 13 bases between them. From the 5' RACE reads, TCRdb called clonotypes with MiXCR, one entry per CDR3 protein. The profile shows approximately 480,000 distinct CDR3 sequences, roughly 18% of them singletons. The sequence derives from an adult woman who had mild COVID-19 (a few samples of this study predate the infection). Cell type and time point are not known. This chain links TRBV5-6 with TRBJ2-7, with a possible D match to TRBD1 (6 bases). Sequences were obtained from PBMCs or a T cell subset sorted from them (not recorded which). The CDR3 region has the DNA TGTGCCAGCACCTCCGACAGGCACTACGAGCAGTACTTC. It is translated as CASTSDRHYEQYF. Based on the CDR3 plus reference TRBV5-6 and TRBJ2-7, the full variable domain is DAGVTQSPTHLIKTRGQQVTLRCSPKSGHDTVSWYQQALGQGPQFIFQYYEEEERQRGNFPDRFSGHQFPNYSSELNVNALLLGDSALYLCASTSDRHYEQYFGPGTRLTVT.